Listed here are 11 T cell receptor beta chains from one sample, sequenced in a study of blood T cell repertoires in COVID-19. Profiled with immunoSEQ multiplex PCR; TCRdb holds only in-frame clones, not every one. The table lists tens of thousands of clones, 85% to 90% of them singletons. Sequencing input: peripheral blood. The receptor source for this set is a human donor in a cohort sampled during active COVID-19.

J is TRBJ2-7 and V is TRBV7-6; 12 nucleotides agree with TRBD1. V trimming: 1 base; J trimming: 6 bases; junction bases outside the gene matches: 16. CDR3 length: 19 amino acids. The germline gives CDR1 SGHVS, CDR2 FNYEAQ. The CDR3, as DNA: TGTGCCAGCAGCTTAGGTGGGGACCGACCGGGACAGGGGGCGTTCGAGCAGTACTTC. This sequence encodes CASSLGGDRPGQGAFEQYF.

This clone was seen only once. The rearrangement links TRBV15 to TRBJ2-7, with 8 bases identical to TRBD2. CDR1 is LNHNV and CDR2 is YYDKDF in the germline V gene (reference sequence). This CDR3 region has 16 residues. Trimming cost V 0 bases and J 7 bases; bases outside gene matches: 11. This CDR3 reads CATSRDASGPPGEQYF. In DNA form, the CDR3 reads TGTGCCACCAGCAGAGATGCTAGCGGGCCCCCGGGGGAGCAGTACTTC.

The genes are TRBV7-8 and TRBJ2-7; TRBD1 agrees at 11 bases. Germline V gives CDR1 SGHVS, CDR2 FQNEAQ. Trimming removed 0 bases from V and 6 bases from J; junction bases left unmatched: 7. The length of the CDR3 is 16 residues. DNA for the CDR3: TGTGCCAGCAGCTTAGCGTATCGGACAGGGGGCTCCGAGCAGTACTTC. This translates into CASSLAYRTGGSEQYF.

The rearrangement joins TRBV27 to TRBJ2-7, with D hard to call. This CDR3 has 15 amino acids. V was trimmed by 2 bases and J by 0 bases, leaving 11 bases between them. The germline gives CDR1 MNHEY, CDR2 SMNVEV (reference sequence). CDR3 in DNA: TGTGCCAGCAGTTTAGTCTCGCGGAGCTCCTACGAGCAGTACTTC. Translating gives CASSLVSRSSYEQYF.

The J gene is TRBJ2-3, the V gene TRBV27; 14 positions match TRBD2. The junction had 4 bases not matched to a gene; V was cut back by 6 bases and J by 5 bases. In germline, CDR1 is MNHEY, CDR2 SMNVEV (reference sequence). The CDR3 runs 15 residues. DNA of the CDR3: TGTGCCAGCAGCTCCGGGACTAGCGGGAGAGATACGCAGTATTTT. Protein product: CASSSGTSGRDTQYF.

The gene calls are TRBV3-1 (or the pseudogene TRBV3-2) and TRBJ2-3; D remains ambiguous. CDR1 is LGHDT and CDR2 is YNNKEL in the germline V gene (reference sequence). The CDR3 has 13 residues. Trimming removed 7 bases at V and 3 bases at J, with 11 bases between. This CDR3 is CASKPKATDTQYF. The DNA of the CDR3 is TGTGCCAGCAAACCAAAAGCTACAGATACGCAGTATTTT.

The chain combines TRBV18 with TRBJ2-3; 8 bases align to TRBD2. The length of the CDR3 is 16 residues. Germline assignment: CDR1 KGHSH and CDR2 LQKENI. With V trimmed by 6 bases and J by 4 bases, 12 bases remained unmatched. The CDR3 DNA reads TGTGCCAGCTCTCCCGTTAGGACGGGAGGGTCAGATACGCAGTATTTT. Its protein product is CASSPVRTGGSDTQYF.

This clone was seen a handful of times. V is TRBV10-1 and J is TRBJ2-7, with D perhaps TRBD2 (6 bases). Between the trimmed V and J ends, which lost 5 bases and 2 bases, there was a span of 10 bases. This CDR3 region has 13 residues. Germline V gene data show CDR1 as WNHNN and CDR2 as SYGVQD (reference sequence). The CDR3 region is CASSPGTAYEQYF. The CDR3 DNA reads as TGCGCCAGCAGTCCCGGGACTGCCTACGAGCAGTACTTC.

The chain employs TRBV7-9 and TRBJ2-7; 11 nucleotides align to TRBD2. The V gene's germline CDR1 is SEHNR and CDR2 FQNEAQ (reference sequence). The CDR3 covers 15 residues. V lost 5 bases, J lost 3 bases, and 6 bases stayed unmatched. The CDR3 DNA is TGTGCCAGCAGCCGAGGGACTAGCGGAGACTACGAGCAGTACTTC. Translating gives CASSRGTSGDYEQYF.

The chain has TRBV12-5 and TRBJ1-1; TRBD1 agrees at 7 bases. CDR1 LGHNT and CDR2 FRNRAP come from the germline V gene. V lost 2 bases, J lost 4 bases, and 7 bases stayed unmatched. The CDR3 consists of 15 residues. DNA for the CDR3: TGTGCTAGTGGTTTGTTCTCGGCAGGGGGCACTGAAGCTTTCTTT. It yields the protein CASGLFSAGGTEAFF.

CDR3 DNA sequence: TGTGCCAGTCGATCGGCAGGAAGCAATGAAAAACTGTTTTTT. Protein product: CASRSAGSNEKLFF. The chain has TRBV5-4 and TRBJ1-4; D remains ambiguous. The CDR3 is 14 amino acids. With 8 bases removed from V and 5 bases from J, the gap between germline ends came to 16 bases. CDR1 and CDR2 from the germline V gene are SGHNT and YYREEE (reference sequence).